This entry lists 31 T cell receptor beta chains sequenced from one sample in a study of beta chain features in type 1 diabetes. Reverse transcription of all isolated RNA meant that expressed TCRB transcripts were sequenced. Repertoires were generated with immunoSEQ multiplex PCR, while TCRdb's copy carries only in-frame clones and drops some. The table records 350,000 to 450,000 clones, over 13% of them present only once. The sample was naive CD4+ T cells from blood. These receptor sequences come from a woman in her late teens or twenties in good health.

The sample holds a few counts of this clone. This sequence joins TRBV19 and TRBJ2-7; D unresolved. Germline V gene data show CDR1 as LNHDA and CDR2 as SQIVND (reference sequence). CDR3 length equals 14 residues. V was shortened by 4 bases and J by 0 bases, with 10 bases between the two germline ends. CDR3 in amino acids: CASSRQATSYEQYF. CDR3 nucleotides: TGTGCCAGTAGTAGGCAGGCTACCTCCTACGAGCAGTACTTC.

This clone came up a few times. This sequence joins TRBV7-3 and TRBJ2-5; D is uncertain. The CDR3 spans 13 residues. Trimming took off 1 base at V and 5 bases at J, with 8 bases between the two ends. The germline V gene has CDR1 SGHTA and CDR2 FQGTGA. The chain's CDR3 is CASSLSSRETQYF. In nucleotides, the CDR3 is TGTGCCAGCAGCTTAAGTTCACGGGAGACCCAGTACTTC.

This clone has a handful of counts. This sequence joins TRBV19 and TRBJ1-1, with TRBD1 matching 10 bases. CDR1 is LNHDA, CDR2 SQIVND, per germline (reference sequence). There are 14 residues in the CDR3. V was clipped by 4 bases and J by 6 bases; unmatched bases: 5. The CDR3 sequence is CASSRDRGIAEAFF. CDR3 nucleotides: TGTGCCAGTAGTAGGGACAGGGGTATCGCTGAAGCTTTCTTT.

This sequence joins TRBV2 and TRBJ2-7, with 9 bases fitting TRBD2. This CDR3 has 14 residues. Germline assignment: CDR1 SNHLY and CDR2 FYNNEI. J was trimmed by 7 bases and V by 4 bases; bases with no gene match: 8. CDR3 coding DNA: TGTGCCAGCAGTGGGTTAGCGGGAGTGGGGGAGCAGTACTTC. This encodes CASSGLAGVGEQYF.

This chain joins TRBV25-1 and TRBJ1-1; maybe TRBD1 (6 bases). The V end lost 2 bases, the J end lost 4 bases, and 14 bases lay between the germline ends. This CDR3 contains 15 residues. Germline CDR1 MGHDK, CDR2 SYGVNS. In nucleotides, the CDR3 is TGTGCCAGCAGTGAAGACGAACAGGGCAGCACTGAAGCTTTCTTT. Translation: CASSEDEQGSTEAFF.

This clone has more than one count but fewer than ten. V is TRBV28 and J is TRBJ1-1; D gene ambiguous. The germline V gene has CDR1 MDHEN and CDR2 SYDVKM. Trimming removed 6 bases from V and 11 bases from J, with 13 bases in between. CDR3 length: 11 residues. The CDR3 sequence is CASSSFTEAFF. DNA of the CDR3: TGTGCCAGCAGCTCGTTTACCGAGGCTTTCTTT. Combining the CDR3 with reference TRBV28 and TRBJ1-1 gives the whole variable domain DVKVTQSSRYLVKRTGEKVFLECVQDMDHENMFWYRQDPGLGLRLIYFSYDVKMKEKGDIPEGYSVSREKKERFSLILESASTNQTSMYLCASSSFTEAFFGQGTRLTVV.

This chain uses TRBV7-9 with TRBJ2-7; TRBD1 might be the D (5 bases). This CDR3 region has 10 residues. V gave up 5 bases and J gave up 11 bases, with 10 bases separating them. Per germline, CDR1 SEHNR and CDR2 FQNEAQ (reference sequence). CDR3 amino acids: CASSPSDKYF. CDR3 DNA: TGTGCCAGCAGCCCCTCGGACAAGTACTTC. Variable domain in full (rest from reference TRBV7-9 and TRBJ2-7): DTGVSQNPRHKITKRGQNVTFRCDPISEHNRLYWYRQTLGQGPEFLTYFQNEAQLEKSRLLSDRFSAERPKGSFSTLEIQRTEQGDSAMYLCASSPSDKYFGPGTRLTVT.

The DNA for the CDR3 is TGCGCCACGGGGGAGGAGCATGGCTACACCTTC. This gives the protein CATGEEHGYTF. V usage is TRBV5-1 and J usage is TRBJ1-2, with a weak D call TRBD1 (5 bases). The germline CDR1 and CDR2 sequences are SGHRS and YFSETQ. The germline V and J ends were trimmed by 9 bases and 6 bases, with 12 bases remaining between them. The CDR3 totals 11 residues.

Only a few counts were recorded for this clone. The CDR3 bases are TGCAGCGTATTACCCCAGGGGGGTGGCGCTTTCTTT. Its translation: CSVLPQGGGAFF. The chain uses TRBV29-1 and TRBJ1-1, with 7 bases aligning to TRBD1. V gave up 6 bases and J gave up 11 bases; unmatched junction bases: 12. The CDR3 contains 12 residues. The germline V gene encodes CDR1 SQVTM and CDR2 ANQGSEA.

This clone was found a few times. V is TRBV7-2 and J is TRBJ2-3; D is possibly TRBD2 (10 bases). This CDR3 contains 16 residues. Per the germline V gene, CDR1 is SGHTA and CDR2 is FQGNSA. The V and J ends lost 1 base and 5 bases respectively, with 16 bases between them. The CDR3: CASSLVLAGQGDTQYF. The CDR3 nucleotides are TGTGCCAGCAGCTTAGTACTAGCGGGACAGGGAGATACGCAGTATTTT.

This clone has only a few counts. The chain carries TRBV9 and TRBJ2-2; perhaps TRBD2 as D (6 bases). The CDR3 length is 17 residues. Trimming removed 3 bases at V and 4 bases at J, with 19 bases between. The germline V gene encodes CDR1 SGDLS and CDR2 YYNGEE. The CDR3 DNA is TGTGCCAGCAGCGCCAGGCCGGGAGCGGGTGTCACCGGGGAGCTGTTTTTT. It encodes CASSARPGAGVTGELFF.

There are a few counts of this clone. The chain recombines TRBV30 with TRBJ2-6; D unclear. The CDR3 has 13 residues. Germline V gene sequence: CDR1 GTSNPN, CDR2 SVGIG (reference sequence). CDR3 sequence reads: CVTVSSGANVLTF. The CDR3, as DNA: TGTGTAACAGTCAGCTCTGGGGCCAACGTCCTGACTTTC.

There are a few counts of this clone. The rearrangement joins TRBV7-2 to TRBJ1-1; 12 bases map to TRBD1. CDR1 and CDR2 from the germline V gene are SGHTA and FQGNSA. The CDR3 length is 15 residues. V dropped 7 bases and J dropped 9; count of bases not matched to a gene: 12. The DNA for the CDR3 is TGTGCCAGCAAACCCGGGGACAGGGGGCGTTTGAAAGCTTTCTTT. Its translation is CASKPGDRGRLKAFF.

V usage is TRBV28 and J usage is TRBJ1-1; D is perhaps TRBD1 (6 bases). Trimming took 8 bases from V and 5 from J, leaving 12 bases between them. Per the germline V gene, CDR1 is MDHEN and CDR2 is SYDVKM. This CDR3 region has 12 residues. The CDR3 is CASGVRGTEAFF. DNA for the CDR3: TGTGCCAGCGGGGTGAGGGGGACTGAAGCTTTCTTT.

This clone was counted between two and nine times. The chain's CDR3 is CAWRGDGHSGANVLTF. The CDR3, as DNA: TGTGCCTGGAGAGGAGACGGACACTCTGGGGCCAACGTCCTGACTTTC. The rearrangement joins TRBV30 to TRBJ2-6; D may be TRBD1 (5 bases). The V end lost 3 bases, the J end lost 0 bases, and 12 bases lay between the germline ends. The CDR3 loop spans 16 amino acids. The germline CDR1 and CDR2 sequences are GTSNPN and SVGIG (reference sequence).

This clone was found a few times. V usage is TRBV2 and J usage is TRBJ1-5; 7 positions agree with TRBD1. This CDR3 comprises 15 residues. Per germline, CDR1 SNHLY and CDR2 FYNNEI. J gave up 3 bases and V 6 bases, and 8 bases lay outside the gene matches. CDR3 DNA: TGTGCCAGCAGCCTCCTCGGACAGGTCAATCAGCCCCAGCATTTT. Protein product: CASSLLGQVNQPQHF.

The rearrangement joins TRBV29-1 to TRBJ1-5, with 7 bases lining up with TRBD1. This CDR3 has 19 residues. V was pared by 7 bases and J by 3 bases, with 24 bases of the junction left unmatched. CDR1 is SQVTM, CDR2 ANQGSEA, per germline. CDR3: CSAQRPFKRTGQINQPQHF. CDR3 bases: TGCAGCGCCCAAAGACCGTTCAAACGGACAGGTCAGATCAATCAGCCCCAGCATTTT.

In this sample, this clone turned up a few times. V usage is TRBV5-1 and J usage is TRBJ2-4; 7 bases line up with TRBD2. CDR3 size: 16 residues. J was trimmed by 3 bases and V by 4 bases; bases with no gene match: 10. CDR1 is SGHRS and CDR2 is YFSETQ in the germline V gene. The CDR3 is CASSPDGGSVKNIQYF. In DNA form, the CDR3 reads TGCGCCAGCAGCCCAGACGGCGGGAGTGTCAAAAACATTCAGTACTTC. Complete variable domain (other parts from reference TRBV5-1 and TRBJ2-4): KAGVTQTPRYLIKTRGQQVTLSCSPISGHRSVSWYQQTPGQGLQFLFEYFSETQRNKGNFPGRFSGRQFSNSRSEMNVSTLELGDSALYLCASSPDGGSVKNIQYFGAGTRLSVL.

The rearrangement joins TRBV25-1 to TRBJ2-1; no firm D call. This CDR3 is 14 amino acids long. The V end was cut by 7 bases, the J end by 4 bases, with 14 bases between. In germline, CDR1 is MGHDK, CDR2 SYGVNS. The CDR3 DNA sequence: TGTGCCAGCACCCGAGGAGCTTCTTACAATGAGCAGTTCTTC. It encodes CASTRGASYNEQFF.

This chain joins TRBV15 and TRBJ2-1; maybe TRBD2 (6 bases). CDR1 LNHNV and CDR2 YYDKDF come from the germline V gene (reference sequence). The CDR3 contains 15 residues. V dropped 3 bases and J dropped 0 bases, with 9 bases sitting between them. The CDR3 is CATSRGGGSYNEQFF. CDR3 coding DNA: TGTGCCACCAGCAGGGGGGGAGGCTCCTACAATGAGCAGTTCTTC.

V and J are TRBV6-1 and TRBJ2-6; D is perhaps TRBD1 (6 bases). The CDR3 consists of 17 residues. Germline V gives CDR1 MNHNS, CDR2 SASEGT. The V and J ends lost 4 bases and 1 base respectively, with 14 bases between them. The CDR3 region is CASSGQAAASGANVLTF. DNA for the CDR3: TGTGCCAGCAGTGGACAGGCAGCCGCTTCTGGGGCCAACGTCCTGACTTTC.

This clone was detected a few times. The chain recombines TRBV19 with TRBJ2-2, with 7 bases matching TRBD2. This CDR3 comprises 15 residues. Per germline, CDR1 LNHDA and CDR2 SQIVND (reference sequence). Trimming took 6 bases from V and 4 from J; bases not matched to a gene: 8. CDR3 bases: TGTGCCAGTAGCCAACCCGGCGGGGGCACCGGGGAGCTGTTTTTT. Translated: CASSQPGGGTGELFF.

Only a few counts were recorded for this clone. At one end, the junction sequence differs from germline, possibly due to a read error. The rearrangement joins TRBV28 to TRBJ2-7; the match to TRBD2 covers 12 bases. Germline assignment: CDR1 MDHEN and CDR2 SYDVKM. The CDR3 is made up of 16 amino acids. The CDR3 region has the DNA TGTGCCAGCAGCCCTCCCCGGACTAGCGGGACCTATGAGCAGTACTTC. As protein: CASSPPRTSGTYEQYF.

The chain employs TRBV28 and TRBJ2-5; no clear D. The germline CDR1 and CDR2 sequences are MDHEN and SYDVKM. The CDR3 is 15 residues long. Trimming left V 3 bases short and J 4 bases short, with 15 bases between. The CDR3 here is CASSFMPPWAETQYF. In nucleotides, the CDR3 is TGTGCCAGCAGTTTTATGCCACCTTGGGCAGAGACCCAGTACTTC.

This clone showed up just a few times. V usage is TRBV9 and J usage is TRBJ2-2, with 9 bases that match TRBD2. With V trimmed by 0 bases and J by 4 bases, 4 bases remained unmatched. Germline-derived CDR1 and CDR2 are SGDLS and YYNGEE. This CDR3 is built from 16 residues. The CDR3 coding sequence is TGTGCCAGCAGCGTAGGGCTAGCGGGAATCACCGGGGAGCTGTTTTTT. The encoded protein is CASSVGLAGITGELFF.

This clone came up a few times. The J gene is TRBJ1-1, the V gene TRBV12-5; D possibly corresponds to TRBD1 (6 bases). V was clipped by 4 bases and J by 3 bases, with 12 bases between them. The CDR3 contains 14 residues. The germline gives CDR1 LGHNT, CDR2 FRNRAP. The CDR3 nucleotides read TGTGCTAGTGGTTCAACAGGGCTGGACACTGAAGCTTTCTTT. Translation: CASGSTGLDTEAFF. Full variable domain (rest looked up from reference TRBV12-5 and TRBJ1-1): DARVTQTPRHKVTEMGQEVTMRCQPILGHNTVFWYRQTMMQGLELLAYFRNRAPLDDSGMPKDRFSAEMPDATLATLKIQPSEPRDSAVYFCASGSTGLDTEAFFGQGTRLTVV.

The table lists this clone with a few counts. The chain uses TRBV5-1 and TRBJ2-1, with 8 nucleotides matching TRBD2. The CDR3 spans 16 residues. Germline V lookup: CDR1 SGHRS, CDR2 YFSETQ. Germline trimming cut 2 bases from V and 5 bases from J; bases unmatched to any gene: 9. This chain's CDR3 is CASSLTSGNPNNEQFF. The CDR3, as DNA: TGCGCCAGCAGCTTAACTAGCGGTAACCCAAACAATGAGCAGTTCTTC.

This clone was detected a few times. The chain joins TRBV18 to TRBJ2-6; TRBD1 is a possible D gene (6 bases). The CDR3 runs to 16 residues. The V gene's germline CDR1 is KGHSH and CDR2 LQKENI. V was pared by 3 bases and J by 0 bases, with 9 bases between. CDR3 DNA: TGTGCCAGCTCACCTCAAGGGGGCTCTGGGGCCAACGTCCTGACTTTC. Translating gives CASSPQGGSGANVLTF.

V and J are TRBV5-6 and TRBJ2-7; D is perhaps TRBD1 (5 bases). V was shortened by 1 base and J by 6 bases, with 17 bases between the two germline ends. The CDR3 loop spans 15 amino acids. Germline V lookup: CDR1 SGHDT, CDR2 YYEEEE. The CDR3 DNA is TGTGCCAGCAGCTTGAAGACGCTAGGGGCGAGCGAGCAGTACTTC. Translated: CASSLKTLGASEQYF.

The rearrangement joins TRBV4-2 to TRBJ1-2, with D unclear. Germline CDR1 LGHNA, CDR2 YNFKEQ. V lost 0 bases and J lost 5, with 7 bases in between. The CDR3 is made up of 13 amino acids. The CDR3 region is CASSQDLSYGYTF. The CDR3 nucleotides read TGTGCCAGCAGCCAAGACCTGAGTTATGGCTACACCTTC.

This clone showed up just a few times. The chain has TRBV20-1 and TRBJ2-1; a possible D gene is TRBD2 (5 bases). V gave up 3 bases and J gave up 11 bases, with 8 bases separating them. CDR3 length equals 10 residues. Per the germline V gene, CDR1 is DFQATT and CDR2 is SNEGSKA (reference sequence). As DNA, the CDR3 is TGCAGTGCTAGCGGACTTAAGCAGTTCTTC. Translation: CSASGLKQFF.